This is a list of T cell receptor beta chains from one sample in a study of blood T cell repertoires in COVID-19. Profiling relied on immunoSEQ multiplex PCR, and the TCRdb table lists in-frame clones only, not all of them. The sample has more than 400,000 clones; less than 95% are singletons. The sequenced material came from PBMCs or T cells enriched from blood (not recorded which). The receptors stem from a man between 18 and 35 years old who had recovered from COVID-19. CDR3s include the opening cysteine and the closing phenylalanine or tryptophan. The D gene is left open where the match is weak.

D gene	CDR3 length	V gene	J gene	CDR3 protein	CDR3 DNA
.	13	TRBV28	TRBJ1-4	CASSLSGAEKLFF	TGTGCCAGCAGTTTGTCAGGGGCCGAAAAACTGTTTTTT
.	16	TRBV15	TRBJ2-2	CATSRDPSRNTGELFF	TGTGCCACCAGCAGAGATCCCTCGCGAAACACCGGGGAGCTGTTTTTT
TRBD2	14	TRBV4-1	TRBJ2-4	CASSPGLAGNIQYF	TGCGCCAGCAGCCCAGGACTAGCGGGAAACATTCAGTACTTC
.	13	TRBV29-1	TRBJ1-2	CSVEVRALHGYTF	TGCAGCGTTGAAGTCCGTGCGCTTCATGGCTACACCTTC
.	15	TRBV28	TRBJ1-5	CASSSQTSGNQPQHF	TGTGCCAGCAGTTCGCAAACCTCGGGGAATCAGCCCCAGCATTTT
.	17	TRBV7-2	TRBJ1-1	CASSLHSLRLAGTEAFF	TGTGCCAGCAGCTTACATTCCCTTAGACTTGCGGGCACTGAAGCTTTCTTT
.	15	TRBV7-9	TRBJ2-2	CASSPRVMNTGELFF	TGTGCCAGCAGCCCTCGGGTAATGAACACCGGGGAGCTGTTTTTT
.	13	TRBV9	TRBJ2-3	CASSVQIADTQYF	TGTGCCAGCAGCGTTCAAATAGCAGATACGCAGTATTTT
TRBD1	14	TRBV5-6	TRBJ1-2	CASSSETGNYGYTF	TGTGCCAGCAGCTCGGAGACAGGGAACTATGGCTACACCTTC
.	14	TRBV5-1	TRBJ2-7	CASSIEYRVYEQYF	TGCGCCAGCAGCATAGAATACAGGGTCTACGAGCAGTACTTC
.	13	TRBV18	TRBJ1-3	CASSELSGNTIYF	TGTGCCAGCTCAGAACTCTCTGGAAACACCATATATTTT
.	15	TRBV5-1	TRBJ1-2	CASSPFGGGNYGYTF	TGCGCCAGCAGCCCCTTTGGGGGGGGAAACTATGGCTACACCTTC